This record looks at one TCR beta chain sequence and its context. The assay was immunoSEQ multiplex PCR, and TCRdb's table has in-frame clones only and misses some. The data hold 300,000 to 400,000 clones, with approximately 90% observed a single time. The sample comes from a study of blood T cell repertoires in COVID-19. Study summary: The study drew acute and convalescent COVID-19 samples from the United States, Italy and Spain.

The germline V and J ends were trimmed by 4 bases and 4 bases, with 10 bases remaining between them. Germline assignment: CDR1 SGHTA and CDR2 FQGNSA. The length of the CDR3 is 13 residues. This clonotype originated in a woman between 18 and 30 years old who had recovered from COVID-19. What was sequenced was peripheral blood. The chain is built from TRBV7-2 and TRBJ1-1, with D unclear. In nucleotides, the CDR3 is TGTGCCAGCAGCTCCCTGAGCCCCACTGAAGCTTTCTTT. It codes for CASSSLSPTEAFF.